These T cell receptor beta chains were read from a single sample in a study of T cells after yellow fever vaccination. TCRdb used MiXCR to reprocess the 5' RACE reads, holding one entry per CDR3 protein. The sample records under 500,000 distinct CDR3 sequences, 18% being singletons. The sequenced sample was PBMCs, obtained before the yellow fever booster vaccination. These receptors originate from a man younger than 35 who received the YFV17D yellow fever vaccine. Each CDR3 is given with its conserved first and last residue. The D gene is left open where the match is weak. Size tells how often a clone was seen (once, few, many) or the class of an expanded clone, and some rows leave it out.

few	TRBV6-2/TRBV6-3	TRBJ1-2	.	TGTGCCAGCAGTGGAGGACAGTACTATGGCTACACCTTC	CASSGGQYYGYTF
.	TRBV15	TRBJ1-5	.	TGTGCCACCAGCAGAGGACGGGAAAATCAGCCCCAGCATTTT	CATSRGRENQPQHF
.	TRBV5-1	TRBJ2-2	.	TGCGCCAGCAGCGCCCGGCTGACAGCATACGGGGGGGAGCTGTTTTTT	CASSARLTAYGGELFF
.	TRBV24-1	TRBJ2-1	.	TGTGCCACCAGTGACCCCGACATCAATGAGCAGTTCTTC	CATSDPDINEQFF
many	TRBV12-3/TRBV12-4	TRBJ1-5	TRBD1	TGTGCCAGCAGTTTACCGGGACAGGGCCGGGGCCAGCCCCAGCATTTT	CASSLPGQGRGQPQHF
few	TRBV27	TRBJ1-6	.	TGTGCCAGCAGTAATATAAAACCCGTCACCTATAATTCACCCCTCCACTTT	CASSNIKPVTYNSPLHF
few	TRBV29-1	TRBJ2-7	TRBD1	TGCAGCGCGGGGACAGGGGGCTGGGAGCAGTACTTC	CSAGTGGWEQYF
few	TRBV7-3	TRBJ1-5	.	TGTGCCAGCAGCTTAATGGTGGGTCAGCCCCAGCATTTT	CASSLMVGQPQHF
few	TRBV20-1	TRBJ1-4	.	TGCAGTGGCAGGGTATACGAAAAACTGTTTTTT	CSGRVYEKLFF
few	TRBV20-1	TRBJ2-5	.	TGCAGTGCTAGAGCCCCGGGAGAAGGGGAGACCCAGTACTTC	CSARAPGEGETQYF
few	TRBV6-6	TRBJ2-3	.	TGTGCCAGCTTCTCACTGTTGGATACGCAGTATTTT	CASFSLLDTQYF
.	TRBV30	TRBJ2-5	TRBD2	TGTGCTGGAACGGCTAGCGGGGGATTTGGGGAGACCCAGTACTTC	CAGTASGGFGETQYF
few	TRBV20-1	TRBJ1-4	TRBD1	TGCAGTGCTGGACAGGGGCACGGGGAAAAACTGTTTTTT	CSAGQGHGEKLFF
.	TRBV5-6	TRBJ2-1	TRBD2	TGTGCCAGCAGCCCCGCGGGACTAGCGGATTTCTACAATGAGCAGTTCTTC	CASSPAGLADFYNEQFF
.	TRBV12-3/TRBV12-4	TRBJ2-5	.	TGTGCCAGCACCTACAGGAAAGAGACCCAGTACTTC	CASTYRKETQYF
.	TRBV12-3/TRBV12-4	TRBJ2-2	.	TGTGCCAGCAGCACCGGGACAACGAACACCGGGGAGCTGTTTTTT	CASSTGTTNTGELFF
few	TRBV7-3	TRBJ2-1	.	TGTGCCAGCAGCTTGCAGGGGGGCATAGGATACAATGAGCAGTTCTTC	CASSLQGGIGYNEQFF
few	TRBV11-2	TRBJ2-3	.	TGTGCCAGCAGCTTAGTTTCTGGTGGGGCGGCAGATACGCAGTATTTT	CASSLVSGGAADTQYF
.	TRBV15	TRBJ2-5	.	TGTGCCACCAGCCTTACAGGGGCGGGGTACCAAGAGACCCAGTACTTC	CATSLTGAGYQETQYF
.	TRBV4-1	TRBJ2-7	.	TGCGCCAGCAGCCAAGATGAGGGGTACAGGACATCTTCCTACGAGCAGTACTTC	CASSQDEGYRTSSYEQYF
.	TRBV5-1	TRBJ2-6	.	TGCGCCAGCCGCGAGATCTCTGGGGCCAACGTCCTGACTTTC	CASREISGANVLTF
few	TRBV7-8	TRBJ1-5	TRBD1	TGTGCCAGCAGCTTAGCAGCACAGGGGGCGCCGGGGCCCCAGCATTTT	CASSLAAQGAPGPQHF
.	TRBV28	TRBJ1-1	.	TGTGCCAGCTGGGTGAACACTGAAGCTTTCTTT	CASWVNTEAFF
.	TRBV7-2	TRBJ2-3	TRBD2	TGTGCCAGCAGCTTAGCTAGCGGGGTTGGCAATACGCAGTATTTT	CASSLASGVGNTQYF
.	TRBV7-2	TRBJ2-3	TRBD1	TGTGCCAGCAGCCCCCGACAGGGTCCCTCCTCTTACACAGATACGCAGTATTTT	CASSPRQGPSSYTDTQYF
few	TRBV6-5	TRBJ2-3	TRBD2	TGTGCCAGCAGTCCGGGACTAGCGTTAGATACGCAGTATTTT	CASSPGLALDTQYF
few	TRBV5-1	TRBJ2-2	TRBD1	TGCGCCAGCAGCTTGAAGCTCAGGGGGCAGAACACCGGGGAGCTGTTTTTT	CASSLKLRGQNTGELFF
many	TRBV7-8	TRBJ2-5	.	TGTGCCAGCAGCTTAGCGTTCGAGACCCAGTACTTC	CASSLAFETQYF
.	TRBV7-2	TRBJ2-3	TRBD2	TGTGCCAGCAGCTTAGGCGGGGGGAGGGATACGCAGTATTTT	CASSLGGGRDTQYF
.	TRBV5-1	TRBJ1-2	.	TGCGCCAGATTCGGGCATCTCTTTCATTTTGATGGCTACACCTTC	CARFGHLFHFDGYTF
.	TRBV9	TRBJ2-7	.	TGTGCCAGCAGCGTAGCGGGAACGACCTACGAGCAGTACTTC	CASSVAGTTYEQYF